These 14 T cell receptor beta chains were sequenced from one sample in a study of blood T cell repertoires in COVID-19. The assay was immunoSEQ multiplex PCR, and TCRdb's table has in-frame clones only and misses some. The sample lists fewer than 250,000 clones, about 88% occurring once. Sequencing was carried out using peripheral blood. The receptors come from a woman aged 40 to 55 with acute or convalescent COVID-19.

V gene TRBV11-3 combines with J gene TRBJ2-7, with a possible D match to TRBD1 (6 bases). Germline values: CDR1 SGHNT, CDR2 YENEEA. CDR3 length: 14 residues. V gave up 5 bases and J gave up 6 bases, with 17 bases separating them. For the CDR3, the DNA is TGTGCCAGCAGCCACCCTTGGGGGCCGGGCGAGCAGTACGTC. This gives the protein CASSHPWGPGEQYV.

The CDR3 region is CASSRRGDRTDTQYF. The CDR3 nucleotides are TGTGCCAGCAGTCGGCGGGGGGATCGCACAGATACGCAGTATTTT. This chain joins TRBV2 and TRBJ2-3; 8 bases agree with TRBD2. This CDR3 spans 15 amino acids. The V segment lost 5 bases and the J segment 1 base; nucleotides outside the gene matches: 5. Germline V gene lookup returns CDR1 SNHLY and CDR2 FYNNEI.

The CDR3 loop reads CASSPKSPLGGGYYGYTF. The CDR3 DNA reads TGTGCCAGCTCACCAAAGTCCCCTTTGGGCGGCGGGTACTATGGCTACACCTTC. The V gene is TRBV18, the J gene TRBJ1-2; no clear D. CDR1 KGHSH and CDR2 LQKENI come from the germline V gene. The CDR3 runs 18 residues. Trimming pared 2 bases from V and 3 bases from J, leaving 22 bases between.

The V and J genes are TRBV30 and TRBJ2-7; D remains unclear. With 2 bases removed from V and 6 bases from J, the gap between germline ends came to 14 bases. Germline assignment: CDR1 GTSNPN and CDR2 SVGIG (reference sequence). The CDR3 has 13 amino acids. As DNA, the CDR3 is TGTGCCTGGAGTTATGGTCGAGCTCGCGAGCAGTACGTC. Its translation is CAWSYGRAREQYV.

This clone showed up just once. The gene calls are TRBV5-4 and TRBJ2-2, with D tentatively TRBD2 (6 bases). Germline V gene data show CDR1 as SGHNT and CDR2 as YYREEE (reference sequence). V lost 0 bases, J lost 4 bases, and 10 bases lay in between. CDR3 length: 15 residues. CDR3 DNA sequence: TGTGCCAGCAGCTTGGGGGGGGTCGGCACCGGGGAGCTGTTTTTT. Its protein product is CASSLGGVGTGELFF.

CDR3 in amino acids: CATRDRGLGEQFF. The CDR3 DNA is TGTGCCACCCGGGACAGGGGCCTCGGTGAGCAGTTCTTC. The rearrangement uses TRBV19 and TRBJ2-1; 10 nucleotides agree with TRBD1. The CDR3 is made up of 13 amino acids. Germline CDR1 is LNHDA and CDR2 is SQIVND (reference sequence). The J segment lost 9 bases and the V segment lost 10 bases, leaving 9 bases of the junction unmatched.

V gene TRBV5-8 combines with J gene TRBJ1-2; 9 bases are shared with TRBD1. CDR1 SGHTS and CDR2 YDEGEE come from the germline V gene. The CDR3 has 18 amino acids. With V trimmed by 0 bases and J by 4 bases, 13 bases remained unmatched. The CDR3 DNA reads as TGTGCCAGCAGCTTGGGCGCGGGACCGGGACAGGGCTTCTATGGCTACACCTTC. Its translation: CASSLGAGPGQGFYGYTF. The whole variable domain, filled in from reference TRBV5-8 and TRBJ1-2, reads EAGVTQSPTHLIKTRGQQATLRCSPISGHTSVYWYQQALGLGLQFLLWYDEGEERNRGNFPPRFSGRQFPNYSSELNVNALELEDSALYLCASSLGAGPGQGFYGYTFGSGTRLTVV.

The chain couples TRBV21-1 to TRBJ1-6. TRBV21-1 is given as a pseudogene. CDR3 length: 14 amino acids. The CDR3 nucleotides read TGTGCCAGAGAGGGCCCGGCAGAGAATTCACCCCTCCACTTT. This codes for CAREGPAENSPLHF.

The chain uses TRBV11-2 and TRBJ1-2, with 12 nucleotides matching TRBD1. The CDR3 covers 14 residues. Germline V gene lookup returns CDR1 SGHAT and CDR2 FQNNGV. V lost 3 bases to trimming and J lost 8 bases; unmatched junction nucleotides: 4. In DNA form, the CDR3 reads TGTGCCAGCAGCTTCGGGACAGGGGGCCAAGGCTACACCTTC. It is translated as CASSFGTGGQGYTF.

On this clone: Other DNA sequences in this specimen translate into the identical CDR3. The CDR3 nucleotides are TGCAGCGTTGTCAGGGTGAACACTGAAGCTTTCTTT. This encodes CSVVRVNTEAFF. This sequence joins TRBV29-1 and TRBJ1-1; D is perhaps TRBD1 (5 bases). Germline V CDR1 and CDR2: SQVTM, ANQGSEA. Deletions cut 4 bases from V and 0 bases from J, with 6 bases between. The CDR3 is 12 amino acids.

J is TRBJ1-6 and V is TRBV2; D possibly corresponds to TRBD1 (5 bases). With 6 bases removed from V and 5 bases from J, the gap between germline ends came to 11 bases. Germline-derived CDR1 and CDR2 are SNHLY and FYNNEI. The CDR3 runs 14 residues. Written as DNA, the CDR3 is TGTGCCAGCAGCGCAGGGTATAATAATTCACCCCTCCACTTT. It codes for CASSAGYNNSPLHF.

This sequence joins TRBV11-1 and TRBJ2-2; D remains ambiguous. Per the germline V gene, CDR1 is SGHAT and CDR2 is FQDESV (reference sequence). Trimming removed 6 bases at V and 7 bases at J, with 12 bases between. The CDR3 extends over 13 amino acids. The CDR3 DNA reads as TGTGCCAGCAGTTATCAGTCCCACGGGGAGCTGTTTTTT. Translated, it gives CASSYQSHGELFF.

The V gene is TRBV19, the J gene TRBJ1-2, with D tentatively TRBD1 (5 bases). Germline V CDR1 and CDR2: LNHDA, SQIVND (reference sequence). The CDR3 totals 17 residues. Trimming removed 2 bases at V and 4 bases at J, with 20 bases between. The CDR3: CASSISSPAGLFYGYTF. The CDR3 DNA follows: TGTGCCAGTAGTATATCATCTCCTGCAGGGCTTTTCTATGGCTACACCTTC.

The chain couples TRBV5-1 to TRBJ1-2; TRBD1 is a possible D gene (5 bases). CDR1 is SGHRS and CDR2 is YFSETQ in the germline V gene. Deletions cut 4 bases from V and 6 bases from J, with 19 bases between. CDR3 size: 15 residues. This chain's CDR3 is CASSKTPGGLHGYTF. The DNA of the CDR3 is TGCGCCAGCAGCAAGACCCCGGGGGGTCTTCATGGCTACACCTTC. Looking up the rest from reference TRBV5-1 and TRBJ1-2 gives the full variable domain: KAGVTQTPRYLIKTRGQQVTLSCSPISGHRSVSWYQQTPGQGLQFLFEYFSETQRNKGNFPGRFSGRQFSNSRSEMNVSTLELGDSALYLCASSKTPGGLHGYTFGSGTRLTVV.